The rows below give T cell receptor delta chains drawn from one sample of a study of gammadelta T cells in human blood. TCRdb re-analyzed the RT-PCR reads via CATT. This table has fewer than 2,000 delta-chain clones, 7.5% to 10% appearing once. Sequencing used non-Vgamma9Vdelta2 gamma-delta T cells from infant blood. The source is a human donor. The CDR3 runs from the conserved cysteine through the conserved F or W. The D gene is left open where the match is weak. Some rows mark clone size as missing; the rest say once, few, many or name a class of expanded clone.

>NA|TRDJ1|TRDV1|TRDD3
CALGELAPQLGNRYTDKLIF
TGTGCTCTTGGGGAACTAGCCCCACAACTGGGGAACCGCTACACCGATAAACTCATCTTT
>medium-sized|TRDJ1|TRDV3|NA
CAFTSSDRGTDKLIF
TGTGCCTTTACTAGTAGCGACAGGGGCACCGATAAACTCATCTTT
>large|TRDJ1|TRDV1|TRDD3
CALGDTPGTGGYGYTDKLIF
TGTGCTCTTGGGGATACTCCAGGTACTGGGGGATACGGTTACACCGATAAACTCATCTTT
>medium-sized|TRDJ1|TRDV1|TRDD3
CALGEGPTSGDTLSYTDKLIF
TGTGCTCTTGGGGAAGGCCCTACCTCGGGGGATACCCTTTCATACACCGATAAACTCATCTTT
>medium-sized|TRDJ1|TRDV1|TRDD3
CALGERTLGDMPYDKLIF
TGTGCTCTTGGGGAACGGACTTTGGGGGATATGCCCTACGATAAACTCATCTTT
>few|TRDJ1|TRDV3|TRDD3
CAFRRRGITDKLIF
TGTGCCTTTAGACGGAGGGGGATTACCGATAAACTCATCTTT
>large|TRDJ1|TRDV1|NA
CALGEPLTTDKLIF
TGTGCTCTTGGGGAACCCCTTACCACCGATAAACTCATCTTT
>large|TRDJ1|TRDV1|TRDD3
CALGEPGGYTDKLIF
TGTGCTCTTGGGGAACCTGGGGGATACACCGATAAACTCATCTTT
>NA|TRDJ1|TRDV1|TRDD3
CALGDRRSSGDTDKLIF
TGTGCTCTTGGGGATCGCAGGTCCTCGGGGGATACCGATAAACTCATCTTT
>medium-sized|TRDJ1|TRDV1|TRDD3
CALGEQGPRGDTSDKLIF
TGTGCTCTTGGGGAACAGGGTCCACGAGGGGATACGTCCGATAAACTCATCTTT
>medium-sized|TRDJ1|TRDV1|TRDD3
CALGEYPTTKVLMGDKSGYTDKLIF
TGTGCTCTTGGGGAATATCCTACGACTAAAGTACTAATGGGGGATAAGAGTGGGTACACCGATAAACTCATCTTT
>few|TRDJ1|TRDV1|NA
CALGEPFPGTVTDKLIF
TGTGCTCTTGGGGAACCTTTCCCGGGGACCGTGACCGATAAACTCATCTTT
>NA|TRDJ1|TRDV1|TRDD3
CALGTFLLSSGGYAREAKLIF
TGTGCTCTTGGAACCTTCCTACTAAGTTCTGGGGGATACGCTAGAGAGGCTAAACTCATCTTT
>NA|TRDJ1|TRDV1|TRDD3
CALGERPLGFQLGDKGDKLIF
TGTGCTCTTGGGGAAAGGCCGCTCGGGTTCCAACTGGGGGATAAAGGCGATAAACTCATCTTT
>medium-sized|TRDJ1|TRDV3|NA
CAFPFRRTSDKLIF
TGTGCCTTTCCCTTCCGACGTACATCCGATAAACTCATCTTT
>NA|TRDJ1|TRDV1|TRDD3
CALGERIRRGYGPVDKLIF
TGTGCTCTTGGGGAACGGATACGAAGGGGATACGGCCCGGTCGATAAACTCATCTTT
>medium-sized|TRDJ1|TRDV1|NA
CALGKRDPPRPNYTDKLIF
TGTGCTCTTGGGAAGAGGGATCCCCCTCGTCCAAATTACACCGATAAACTCATCTTT
>large|TRDJ1|TRDV1|TRDD3
CALGYNPPKYWGLRNTDKLIF
TGTGCTCTTGGCTACAACCCACCAAAGTACTGGGGGTTACGGAACACCGATAAACTCATCTTT
>large|TRDJ1|TRAV38-2/DV8|NA
CAYRSPTIFLASGDADKLIF
TGTGCTTATAGGAGCCCGACGATCTTCCTTGCGTCTGGGGATGCCGATAAACTCATCTTT
>medium-sized|TRDJ1|TRDV1|TRDD3
CALGGTSWGTFQYTDKLIF
TGTGCTCTTGGGGGAACAAGCTGGGGGACCTTTCAGTACACCGATAAACTCATCTTT
>NA|TRDJ1|TRDV1|TRDD2
CALGAFPTLLYTDKLIF
TGTGCTCTTGGGGCCTTTCCTACTTTACTGTACACCGATAAACTCATCTTT
>large|TRDJ1|TRDV2|NA
CACDTAGALTDKLIF
TGTGCCTGTGACACCGCGGGGGCCTTAACCGATAAACTCATCTTT
>medium-sized|TRDJ1|TRDV1|NA
CALGEAPVYGAYTDKLIF
TGTGCTCTTGGGGAAGCTCCCGTATATGGGGCTTACACCGATAAACTCATCTTT
>medium-sized|TRDJ1|TRAV29/DV5|TRDD3
CAASLPSFAGGFSLYTDKLIF
TGTGCAGCAAGTCTTCCTTCCTTCGCTGGGGGATTCAGTTTGTACACCGATAAACTCATCTTT
>medium-sized|TRDJ1|TRDV1|NA
CALGERPYLGDKLIF
TGTGCTCTTGGGGAACGCCCCTACCTGGGGGATAAACTCATCTTT
>few|TRDJ1|TRDV1|TRDD3
CALGEPFRLGDTDKLIF
TGTGCTCTTGGGGAACCCTTCCGACTGGGGGACACCGATAAACTCATCTTT
>medium-sized|TRDJ1|TRDV1|NA
CALGEPTPPGYKPEYSRTDKLIF
TGTGCTCTTGGGGAACCAACCCCCCCCGGGTACAAGCCTGAGTATTCGAGAACCGATAAACTCATCTTT
>large|TRDJ1|TRDV1|TRDD3
CALGEPDWGLKHKLIF
TGTGCTCTTGGGGAGCCCGACTGGGGATTGAAACATAAACTCATCTTT
>few|TRDJ1|TRDV1|TRDD3
CALVGRPTGGPTDKLIF
TGTGCTCTTGTGGGGAGACCGACTGGGGGACCCACCGATAAACTCATCTTT
>medium-sized|TRDJ1|TRDV1|TRDD3
CALGELHYSYWGSISGPSTDKLIF
TGTGCTCTTGGGGAACTTCACTACTCATACTGGGGGTCGATATCGGGTCCCTCCACCGATAAACTCATCTTT
>NA|TRDJ1|TRDV1|NA
CALGEEWGRGGPNTDKLIF
TGTGCTCTTGGGGAAGAGTGGGGTCGGGGGGGACCCAACACCGATAAACTCATCTTT
>large|TRDJ1|TRDV3|TRDD3
CAFILGDIEGGLIF
TGTGCCTTTATCCTGGGGGATATTGAGGGGGGACTCATCTTT
>medium-sized|TRDJ1|TRDV1|TRDD3
CALGERRFLPRLGDKYTDKLIF
TGTGCTCTTGGGGAACGAAGATTTCTTCCTAGGCTGGGGGATAAGTACACCGATAAACTCATCTTT
>NA|TRDJ2|TRDV1|TRDD2
CALGELHAFLRILGSGRTAQLFF
TGTGCTCTTGGGGAACTCCATGCCTTCCTACGTATCCTGGGGTCCGGTAGGACAGCACAACTCTTCTTT
>large|TRDJ1|TRAV38-2/DV8|TRDD3
CAYSLTSYFAWGIHHYTDKLIF
TGTGCTTATAGTTTGACTTCCTACTTTGCATGGGGGATACACCATTACACCGATAAACTCATCTTT
>NA|TRDJ1|TRDV1|TRDD3
CALGELMAFPRTGGWLGLIF
TGTGCTCTTGGGGAACTAATGGCCTTCCCTCGTACTGGGGGATGGTTGGGACTCATCTTT
>medium-sized|TRDJ1|TRDV1|NA
CALGEITFQWVTDKLIF
TGTGCTCTTGGGGAAATAACCTTCCAGTGGGTTACCGATAAACTCATCTTT
>medium-sized|TRDJ3|TRDV1|TRDD3
CALGELPTGGYWDTRQMFF
TGTGCTCTTGGGGAACTACCTACGGGGGGATACTGGGACACCCGACAGATGTTTTTC
>NA|TRDJ1|TRDV1|TRDD3
CALGELDLTLGDPYTDKLIF
TGTGCTCTTGGGGAACTGGATTTAACACTGGGGGATCCTTACACCGATAAACTCATCTTT
>few|TRDJ1|TRDV1|TRDD3
CALGELSSPPYWGILWYTDKLIF
TGTGCTCTTGGGGAATTGTCTAGCCCCCCTTACTGGGGGATACTTTGGTACACCGATAAACTCATCTTT
>medium-sized|TRDJ1|TRDV1|TRDD3
CALGELTSWGIYTDKLIF
TGTGCTCTTGGGGAACTAACGAGCTGGGGGATATACACCGATAAACTCATCTTT
>few|TRDJ1|TRDV1|NA
CALGESRVPGSGYTDKLIF
TGTGCTCTTGGGGAATCGAGGGTCCCTGGGAGCGGGTACACCGATAAACTCATCTTT
>medium-sized|TRDJ2|TRDV1|TRDD3
CALGERLGKVWGISALTAQLFF
TGTGCTCTTGGGGAACGACTAGGAAAGGTCTGGGGGATATCAGCTTTGACAGCACAACTCTTCTTT
>few|TRDJ1|TRDV1|TRDD3
CALGEPTFLSNWGIHTDKLIF
TGTGCTCTTGGGGAGCCCACCTTCCTATCCAACTGGGGGATACACACCGATAAACTCATCTTT
>few|TRDJ1|TRDV1|TRDD3
CALGELLLPTGGSDKLIF
TGTGCTCTTGGGGAACTACTCCTACCCACTGGGGGATCCGATAAACTCATCTTT
>NA|TRDJ1|TRDV1|TRDD3
CALGDLSRPSYLPVLGDTWSHGDKLIF
TGTGCTCTTGGGGACCTCTCGCGACCTTCCTACCTACCCGTACTGGGGGATACCTGGTCTCATGGGGATAAACTCATCTTT
>medium-sized|TRDJ1|TRDV1|NA
CALGVHLDKLIF
TGTGCTCTTGGCGTTCATTTGGATAAACTCATCTTT
>medium-sized|TRDJ1|TRDV1|NA
CALGELGGRTDKLIF
TGTGCTCTTGGGGAACTGGGTGGGAGGACCGATAAACTCATCTTT